The subject of this entry is one T cell receptor beta chain. The sample belongs to a study of OX40 agonist ivuxolimab in advanced cancers. CDR1 and CDR2 from the germline V gene are SGHAT and FQNNGV. This CDR3 region has 14 residues. V gave up 6 bases and J gave up 3 bases, with 11 bases separating them. Sequenced by immunoSEQ multiplex PCR; TCRdb stores in-frame clones only, minus some. The table has about 130,000 clones, 93% seen once; the top ten hold roughly 1%. The source is an adult with an advanced solid tumor such as melanoma, head and neck, liver or kidney cancer. The sample was CD4+ or CD8+ T cells sorted from blood, taken in a trial of the OX40 agonist ivuxolimab. The chain couples TRBV11-2 to TRBJ2-2; D remains ambiguous. The CDR3 sequence: CASRLDGDTGELFF. The CDR3 DNA reads TGTGCCAGCAGACTCGACGGAGACACCGGGGAGCTGTTTTTT.